This TCR beta chain comes out of a study of shared T cell receptors in the human thymus. In germline, CDR1 is SGHDT, CDR2 YYEEEE. The CDR3 runs to 14 residues. V was cut by 2 bases and J by 6 bases, with 13 bases left in between. Some clones are missing from TCRdb's copy, which holds only in-frame ones; the method was immunoSEQ multiplex PCR. The sample includes some 760,000 clones, 80% to 90% of them seen just once. These data are also associated with another study on human thymus T cells. That paper states: Among the donors, all were healthy Finnish infants having corrective surgery for congenital heart defects. Resections that were taken during corrective heart surgery supplied the thymus tissue. Apparent skewing of V and J gene usage characterized both thymic and blood repertoires. Highly overlapping thymic repertoires in unrelated individuals were reported by related research.

The genes are TRBV5-6 and TRBJ2-3; D gene unclear. This receptor was taken from a girl in the first two years of life with a congenital heart defect. The sample comprised thymocytes. The CDR3 is CASSFLGVRDTQYF. CDR3 DNA: TGTGCCAGCAGCTTCTTAGGAGTTAGGGATACGCAGTATTTT.